The subject of this entry is one T cell receptor beta chain. The sample belongs to a study of blood T cell repertoires in COVID-19. V shed 3 bases and J shed 6 bases, with 11 bases lying between them. The CDR3 consists of 13 residues. Germline V gene lookup returns CDR1 MNHEY and CDR2 SMNVEV (reference sequence). Participants spanned ages roughly 18 to 95 years and resided in over 20 US areas. The assay was immunoSEQ multiplex PCR, and TCRdb's table has in-frame clones only and misses some. In the table there are 200,000 to 250,000 clones, roughly 90% of which are singletons. The gene calls are TRBV27 and TRBJ1-2; perhaps TRBD1 as D (5 bases). This receptor was identified in a man aged 25 to 40 who had been exposed to COVID-19. Sequences were obtained from PBMCs or T cells enriched from blood (not recorded which). The DNA of the CDR3 is TGTGCCAGCAGTTTTGGAGGGGCTGATGGCTACACCTTC. It translates to CASSFGGADGYTF.